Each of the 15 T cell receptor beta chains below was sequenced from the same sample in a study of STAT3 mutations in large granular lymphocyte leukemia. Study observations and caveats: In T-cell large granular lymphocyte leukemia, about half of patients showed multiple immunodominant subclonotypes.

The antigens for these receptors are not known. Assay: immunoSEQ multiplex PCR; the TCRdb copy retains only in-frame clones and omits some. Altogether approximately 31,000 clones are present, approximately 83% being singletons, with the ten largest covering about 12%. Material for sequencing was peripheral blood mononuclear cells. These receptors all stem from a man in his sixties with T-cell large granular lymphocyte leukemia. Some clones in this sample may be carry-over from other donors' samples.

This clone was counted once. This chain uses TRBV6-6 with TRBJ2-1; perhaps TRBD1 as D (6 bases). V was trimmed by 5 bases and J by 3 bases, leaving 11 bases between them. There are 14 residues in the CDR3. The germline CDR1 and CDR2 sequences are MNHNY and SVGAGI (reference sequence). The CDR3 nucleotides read TGTGCCAGCAGTGATGGACAGAACTACAATGAGCAGTTCTTC. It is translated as CASSDGQNYNEQFF.

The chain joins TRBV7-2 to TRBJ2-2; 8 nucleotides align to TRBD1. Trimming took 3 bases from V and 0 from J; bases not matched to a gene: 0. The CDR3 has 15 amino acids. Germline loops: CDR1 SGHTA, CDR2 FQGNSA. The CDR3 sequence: CASSLGQANTGELFF. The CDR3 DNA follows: TGTGCCAGCAGCTTGGGACAGGCGAACACCGGGGAGCTGTTTTTT.

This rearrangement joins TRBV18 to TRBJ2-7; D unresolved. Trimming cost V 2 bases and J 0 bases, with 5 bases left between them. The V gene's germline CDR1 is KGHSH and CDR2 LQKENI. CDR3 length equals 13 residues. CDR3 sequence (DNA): TGTGCCAGCTCACCAGCTTTCTCCTACGAGCAGTACTTC. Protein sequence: CASSPAFSYEQYF.

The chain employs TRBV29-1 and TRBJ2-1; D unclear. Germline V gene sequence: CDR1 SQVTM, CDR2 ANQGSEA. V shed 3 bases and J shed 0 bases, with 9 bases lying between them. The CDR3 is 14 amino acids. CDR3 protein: CSVELQDSYNEQFF. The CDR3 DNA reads TGCAGCGTTGAGTTACAAGACTCCTACAATGAGCAGTTCTTC.

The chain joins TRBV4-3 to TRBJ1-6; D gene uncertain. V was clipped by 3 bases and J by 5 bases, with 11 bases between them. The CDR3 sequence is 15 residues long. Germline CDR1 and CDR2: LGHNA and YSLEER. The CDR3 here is CASSQETENNSPLHF. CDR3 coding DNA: TGCGCCAGCAGCCAGGAGACGGAGAATAATTCACCCCTCCACTTT.

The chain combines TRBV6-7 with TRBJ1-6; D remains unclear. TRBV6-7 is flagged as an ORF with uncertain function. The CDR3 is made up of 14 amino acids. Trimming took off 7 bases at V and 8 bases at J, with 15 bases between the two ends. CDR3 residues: CASTPRSMDSPLHF. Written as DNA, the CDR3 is TGTGCCAGCACCCCCAGAAGTATGGATTCACCCCTCCACTTT.

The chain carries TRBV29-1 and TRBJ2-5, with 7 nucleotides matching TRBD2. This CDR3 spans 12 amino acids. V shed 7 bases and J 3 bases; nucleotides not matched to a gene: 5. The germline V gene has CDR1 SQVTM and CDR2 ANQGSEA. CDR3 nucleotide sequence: TGCAGCGAGCGGGGAGTAGAAGAGACCCAGTACTTC. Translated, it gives CSERGVEETQYF.

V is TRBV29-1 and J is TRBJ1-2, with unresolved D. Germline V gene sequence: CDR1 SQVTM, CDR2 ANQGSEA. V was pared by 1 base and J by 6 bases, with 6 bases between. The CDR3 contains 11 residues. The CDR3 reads CSVEGGDGYTF. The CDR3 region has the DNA TGCAGCGTTGAAGGGGGAGATGGCTACACCTTC.

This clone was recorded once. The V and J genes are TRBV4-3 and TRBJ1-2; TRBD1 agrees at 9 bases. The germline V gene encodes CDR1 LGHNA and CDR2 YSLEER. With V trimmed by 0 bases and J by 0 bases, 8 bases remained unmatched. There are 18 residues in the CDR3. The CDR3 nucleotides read TGCGCCAGCAGCCAAGACACTGGACAGGGGACCTCTAACTATGGCTACACCTTC. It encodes CASSQDTGQGTSNYGYTF.

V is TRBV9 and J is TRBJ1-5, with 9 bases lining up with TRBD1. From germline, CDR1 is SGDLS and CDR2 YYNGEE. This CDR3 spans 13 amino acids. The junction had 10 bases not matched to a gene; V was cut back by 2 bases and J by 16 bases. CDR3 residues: CASSVSQGTGIHF. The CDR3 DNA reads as TGTGCCAGCAGCGTCTCTCAAGGGACAGGGATTCATTTT.

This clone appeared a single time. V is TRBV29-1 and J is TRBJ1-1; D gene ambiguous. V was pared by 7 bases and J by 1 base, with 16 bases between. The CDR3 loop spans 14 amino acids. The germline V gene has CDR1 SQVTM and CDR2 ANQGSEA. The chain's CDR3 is CSAKVSRGNTEAFF. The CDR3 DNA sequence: TGCAGCGCCAAGGTCTCGCGAGGGAACACTGAAGCTTTCTTT.

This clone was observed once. This chain's CDR3 is CASSPGLAVAKNIQYF. In DNA, the CDR3 is TGTGCCAGCAGCCCGGGACTAGCTGTAGCCAAAAACATTCAGTACTTC. The chain joins TRBV7-9 to TRBJ2-4, with TRBD2 matching over 9 bases. The CDR3 runs 16 residues. Germline V gives CDR1 SEHNR, CDR2 FQNEAQ (reference sequence). Germline trimming cut 5 bases from V and 0 bases from J; bases unmatched to any gene: 5.

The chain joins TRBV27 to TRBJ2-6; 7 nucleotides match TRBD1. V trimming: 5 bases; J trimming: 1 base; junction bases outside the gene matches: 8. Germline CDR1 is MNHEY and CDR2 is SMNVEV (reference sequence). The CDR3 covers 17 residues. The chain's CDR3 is CASSPHRGDSGANVLTF. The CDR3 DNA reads TGTGCCAGCAGTCCCCACAGGGGAGATTCTGGGGCCAACGTCCTGACTTTC.

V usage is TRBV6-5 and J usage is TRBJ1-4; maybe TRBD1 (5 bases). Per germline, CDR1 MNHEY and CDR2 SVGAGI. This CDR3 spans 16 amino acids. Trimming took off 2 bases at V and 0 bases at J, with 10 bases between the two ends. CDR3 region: CASSYSGTSTNEKLFF. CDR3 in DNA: TGTGCCAGCAGTTACAGCGGGACCTCAACTAATGAAAAACTGTTTTTT.

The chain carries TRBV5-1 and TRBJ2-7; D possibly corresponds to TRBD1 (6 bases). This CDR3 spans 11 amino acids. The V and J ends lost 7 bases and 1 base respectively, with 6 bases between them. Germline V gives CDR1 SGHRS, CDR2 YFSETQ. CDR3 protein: CASGQSYEQYF. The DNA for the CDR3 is TGCGCCAGCGGACAGTCCTACGAGCAGTACTTC.